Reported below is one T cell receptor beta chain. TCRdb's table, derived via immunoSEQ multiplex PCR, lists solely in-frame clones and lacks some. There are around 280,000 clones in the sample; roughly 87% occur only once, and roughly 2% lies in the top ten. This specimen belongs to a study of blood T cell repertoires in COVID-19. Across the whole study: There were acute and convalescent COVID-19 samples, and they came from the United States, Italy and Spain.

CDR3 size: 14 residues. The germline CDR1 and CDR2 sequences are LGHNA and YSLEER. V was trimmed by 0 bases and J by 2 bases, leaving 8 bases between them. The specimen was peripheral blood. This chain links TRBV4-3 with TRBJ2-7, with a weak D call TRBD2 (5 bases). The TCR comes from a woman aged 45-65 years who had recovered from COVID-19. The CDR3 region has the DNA TGCGCCAGCAGCCAAGAAGAGGGTACCTACGAGCAGTACTTC. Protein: CASSQEEGTYEQYF.